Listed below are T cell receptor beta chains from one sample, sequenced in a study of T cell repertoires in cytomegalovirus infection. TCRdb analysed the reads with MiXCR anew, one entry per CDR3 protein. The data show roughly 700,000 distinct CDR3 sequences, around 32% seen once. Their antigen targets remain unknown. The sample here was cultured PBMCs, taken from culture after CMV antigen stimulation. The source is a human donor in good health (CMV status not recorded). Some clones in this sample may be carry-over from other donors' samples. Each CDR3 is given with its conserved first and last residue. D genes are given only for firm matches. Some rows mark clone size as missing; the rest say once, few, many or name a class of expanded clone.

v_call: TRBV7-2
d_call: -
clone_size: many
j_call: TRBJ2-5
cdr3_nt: TGTGCCAGCAGCTTAGACAGGACGTACCAAGAGACCCAGTACTTC
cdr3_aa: CASSLDRTYQETQYF

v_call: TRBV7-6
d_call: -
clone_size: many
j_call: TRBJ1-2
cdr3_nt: TGTGCCACCAGGACTAACTATGGCTACACCTTC
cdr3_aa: CATRTNYGYTF

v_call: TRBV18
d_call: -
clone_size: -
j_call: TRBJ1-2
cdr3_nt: TGTGCCAGCTCACCTGGTTTGAGAGGCGAAGGCTACACCTTC
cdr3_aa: CASSPGLRGEGYTF

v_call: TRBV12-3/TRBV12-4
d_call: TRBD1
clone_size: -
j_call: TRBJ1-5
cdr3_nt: TGTGCCAGCAGCCGGATTGGACCGGGAGGGACAGCTGTCGCTATAAGTAGTAATCAGCCCCAGCATTTT
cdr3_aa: CASSRIGPGGTAVAISSNQPQHF

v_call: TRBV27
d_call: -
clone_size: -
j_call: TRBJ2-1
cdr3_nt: TGTGCCAGCAGTTTATCGAGGAGGGGGGGTTCCTACAATGAGCAGTTCTTC
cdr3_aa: CASSLSRRGGSYNEQFF

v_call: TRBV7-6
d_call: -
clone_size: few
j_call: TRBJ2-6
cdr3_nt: TGTGCCAGCAGCGGCAGGGCCACCTCTGGGGCCAACGTCCTGACTTTC
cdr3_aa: CASSGRATSGANVLTF

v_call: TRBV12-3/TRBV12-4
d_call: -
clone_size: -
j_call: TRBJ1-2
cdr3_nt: TGTGCCAGCAGTTTAGTTTCGTTCTATGGCTACACCTTC
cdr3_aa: CASSLVSFYGYTF

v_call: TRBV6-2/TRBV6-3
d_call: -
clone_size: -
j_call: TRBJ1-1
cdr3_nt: TGTGCCAGCAGTCTGCGACGGTTGAACACTGAAGCTTTCTTT
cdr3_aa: CASSLRRLNTEAFF

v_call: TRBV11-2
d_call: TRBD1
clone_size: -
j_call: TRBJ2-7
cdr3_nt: TGTGCCAGCAGCCTCCGGACAGGCCTCTCCTACGAGCAGTACTTC
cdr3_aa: CASSLRTGLSYEQYF

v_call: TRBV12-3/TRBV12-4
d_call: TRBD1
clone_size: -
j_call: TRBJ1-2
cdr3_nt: TGTGCCAGCAGCCTCTCCGACAGGGCCGTCTATGGCTACACCTTC
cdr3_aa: CASSLSDRAVYGYTF

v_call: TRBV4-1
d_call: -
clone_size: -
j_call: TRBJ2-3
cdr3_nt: TGCGCCAGCAGCCAAGTCGGGGCTAGCACAGATACGCAGTATTTT
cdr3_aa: CASSQVGASTDTQYF

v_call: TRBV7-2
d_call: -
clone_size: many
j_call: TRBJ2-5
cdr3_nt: TGTGCCAGCAGCTTAGGGAGGGCAGAGACCCAGTACTTC
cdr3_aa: CASSLGRAETQYF

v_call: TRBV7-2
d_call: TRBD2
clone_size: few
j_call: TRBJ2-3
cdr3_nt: TGTGCCAGCAGCTTAGCGGGTGAACTAGCGCGGTATTTT
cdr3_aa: CASSLAGELARYF

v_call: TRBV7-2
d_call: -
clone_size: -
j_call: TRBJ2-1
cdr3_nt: TGTGCCAGCAGCTTAGCGCCTGAGCAGTTCTTC
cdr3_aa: CASSLAPEQFF

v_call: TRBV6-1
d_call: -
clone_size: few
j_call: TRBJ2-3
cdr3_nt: TGTGCCAGCAGTGAGAACGGGGGCCCCACAGATACGCAGTATTTT
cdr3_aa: CASSENGGPTDTQYF

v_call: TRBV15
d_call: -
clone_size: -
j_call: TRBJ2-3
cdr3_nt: TGTGCCACCAGCAGACTCGGACAGACAGATACGCAGTATTTT
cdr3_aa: CATSRLGQTDTQYF

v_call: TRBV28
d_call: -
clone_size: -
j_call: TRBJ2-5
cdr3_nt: TGTGCCAGCAGTTTATTTCGGGGGCCCGATAAAGAGACCCAGTACTTC
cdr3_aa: CASSLFRGPDKETQYF

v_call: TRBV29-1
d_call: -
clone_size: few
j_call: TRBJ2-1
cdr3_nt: TGCAGCGCCCGGGGTGGTTTTGAGGAGTACAATGAGCAGTTCTTC
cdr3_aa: CSARGGFEEYNEQFF

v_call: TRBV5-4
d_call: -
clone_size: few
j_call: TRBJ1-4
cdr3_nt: TGTGCCAGCAGCTTGGAACAGGGAGGAGAAAAACTGTTTTTT
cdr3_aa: CASSLEQGGEKLFF

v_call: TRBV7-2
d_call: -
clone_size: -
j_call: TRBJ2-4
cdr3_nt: TGTGCCAGCAGCTACGCTGGGCTAGGACCGACCAAAAACATTCAGTACTTC
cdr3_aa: CASSYAGLGPTKNIQYF

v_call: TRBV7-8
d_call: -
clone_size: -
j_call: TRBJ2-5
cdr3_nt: TGTGTCACAGAGTCAGCGCTTGCCTACCAAGAGACCCAGTACTTC
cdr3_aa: CVTESALAYQETQYF

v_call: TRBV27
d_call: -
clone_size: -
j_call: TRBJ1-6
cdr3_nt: TGTGCCAGCAGTTTGCGGCATGAAAATTCACCCCTCCACTTT
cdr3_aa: CASSLRHENSPLHF

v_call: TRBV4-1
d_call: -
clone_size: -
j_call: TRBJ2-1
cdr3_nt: TGCGCCAGCAGCCAAGACAGCAGCCTTTACAATGAGCAGTTCTTC
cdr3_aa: CASSQDSSLYNEQFF

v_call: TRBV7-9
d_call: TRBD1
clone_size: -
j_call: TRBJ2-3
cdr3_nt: TGTGCCAGCACCTCCAGGACAGGAACAACAGATACGCAGTATTTT
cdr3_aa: CASTSRTGTTDTQYF

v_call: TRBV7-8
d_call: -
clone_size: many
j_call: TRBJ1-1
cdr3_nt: TGTGCCAGCAGCTTAGACTTTTCTCTCTCCGGGAACACTGAAGCTTTCTTT
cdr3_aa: CASSLDFSLSGNTEAFF

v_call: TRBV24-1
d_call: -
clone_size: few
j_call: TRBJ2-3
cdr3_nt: TGTGCCACCAGTGATTCGGGGGGCCTACGGCATACGCAGTATTTT
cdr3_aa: CATSDSGGLRHTQYF

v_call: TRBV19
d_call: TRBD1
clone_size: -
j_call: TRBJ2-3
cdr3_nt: TGTGCCAGTAGCAAAACGCCGGGACAGGGGGGAATGGATACGCAGTATTTT
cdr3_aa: CASSKTPGQGGMDTQYF

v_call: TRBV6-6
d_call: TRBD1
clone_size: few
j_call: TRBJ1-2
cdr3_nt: TGTGCCAGCAGGTCAGGGGGGCCATACTATGGCTACACCTTC
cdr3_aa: CASRSGGPYYGYTF

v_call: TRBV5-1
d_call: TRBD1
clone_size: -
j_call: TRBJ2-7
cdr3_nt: TGCGCCAGCAGCCCCGGGGACAGGGCCTACGAGCAGTACTTC
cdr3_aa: CASSPGDRAYEQYF

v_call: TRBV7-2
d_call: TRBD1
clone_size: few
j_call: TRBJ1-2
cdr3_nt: TGTGCCAGCAGCTTCTTGGGACAGGGTACTTATGGCTACACCTTC
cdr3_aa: CASSFLGQGTYGYTF

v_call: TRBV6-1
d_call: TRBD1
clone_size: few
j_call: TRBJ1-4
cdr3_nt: TGTGCCAGCGACAGGGATTTTGCAACTAATGAAAAACTGTTTTTT
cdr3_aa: CASDRDFATNEKLFF

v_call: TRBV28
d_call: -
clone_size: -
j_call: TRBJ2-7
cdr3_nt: TGTGCCAGCACCCCGGGGGGCAGGACCTACGAGCAGTACTTC
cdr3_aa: CASTPGGRTYEQYF

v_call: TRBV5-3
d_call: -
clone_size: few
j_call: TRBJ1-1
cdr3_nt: TGTGCCAGCAGCGACCCTCGGCTCAGAGGTGAAGCTTTCTTT
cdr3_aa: CASSDPRLRGEAFF

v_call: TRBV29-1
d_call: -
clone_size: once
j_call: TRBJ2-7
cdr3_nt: TGCAGCGTGGCCCCAACAGGGTACGAGCAGTACTTC
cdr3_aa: CSVAPTGYEQYF

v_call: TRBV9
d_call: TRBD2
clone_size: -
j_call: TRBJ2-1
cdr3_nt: TGTGCCAGCAGCCCGGGACTAGCATGGAATGAGCAGTTCTTC
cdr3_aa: CASSPGLAWNEQFF

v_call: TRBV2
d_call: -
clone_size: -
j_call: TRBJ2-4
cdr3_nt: TGTGCCAGCAGTGCACAGGTGTCGACAAACATTCAGTACTTC
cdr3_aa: CASSAQVSTNIQYF

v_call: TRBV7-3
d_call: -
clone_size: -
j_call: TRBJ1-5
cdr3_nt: TGTGCCAGCAGCTTACCAGGACAGCCCAAGCATTTT
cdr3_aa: CASSLPGQPKHF

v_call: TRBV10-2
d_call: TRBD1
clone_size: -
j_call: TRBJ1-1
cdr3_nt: TGCGCCAGCAGAGGGACAGGGCTCCTGACCACTGAAGCTTTCTTT
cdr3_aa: CASRGTGLLTTEAFF

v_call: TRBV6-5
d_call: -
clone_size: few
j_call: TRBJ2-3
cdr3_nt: TGTGCCAGCAGTTTTGGACAGTCAGATACGCAGTATTTT
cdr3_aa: CASSFGQSDTQYF

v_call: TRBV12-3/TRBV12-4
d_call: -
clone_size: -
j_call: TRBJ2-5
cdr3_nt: TGTGCCAGCACCGCCCAAAAGGGTGTCTTGGAGACCCAGTACTTC
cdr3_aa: CASTAQKGVLETQYF

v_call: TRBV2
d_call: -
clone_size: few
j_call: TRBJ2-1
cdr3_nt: TGTGCCAGCAGTGAACGGAATCCAGTCTTCAATGAGCAGTTCTTC
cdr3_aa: CASSERNPVFNEQFF

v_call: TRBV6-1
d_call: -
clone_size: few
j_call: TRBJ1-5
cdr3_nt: TGTGCCAGCAGTGACAGGGGTCGGAGCAATCAGCCCCAGCATTTT
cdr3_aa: CASSDRGRSNQPQHF

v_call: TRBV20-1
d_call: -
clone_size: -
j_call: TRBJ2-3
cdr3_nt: TGCAGTGCGAAAACTAGGACAGATACGCAGTATTTT
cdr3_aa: CSAKTRTDTQYF

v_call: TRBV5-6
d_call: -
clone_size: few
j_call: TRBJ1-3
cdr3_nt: TGTGCCAGCAGCTTGCTTGGACTGAAATCTGGAAACACCATATATTTT
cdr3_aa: CASSLLGLKSGNTIYF

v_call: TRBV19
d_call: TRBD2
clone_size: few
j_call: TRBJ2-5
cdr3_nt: TGTGCCAGTACGGTAGCGGGAGGGCCGAGAGAGACCCAGTACTTC
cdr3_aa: CASTVAGGPRETQYF